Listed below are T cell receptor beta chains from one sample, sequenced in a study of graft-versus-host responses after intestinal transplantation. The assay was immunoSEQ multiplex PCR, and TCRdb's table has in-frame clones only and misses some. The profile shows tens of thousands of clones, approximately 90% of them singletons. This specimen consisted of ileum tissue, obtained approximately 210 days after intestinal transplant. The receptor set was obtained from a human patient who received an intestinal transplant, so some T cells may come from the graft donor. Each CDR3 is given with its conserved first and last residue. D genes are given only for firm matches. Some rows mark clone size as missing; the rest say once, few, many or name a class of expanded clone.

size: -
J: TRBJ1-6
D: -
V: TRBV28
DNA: TGTGCCAGCAGTTTGGGGTGGGGTTCACCCCTCCACTTT
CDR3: CASSLGWGSPLHF

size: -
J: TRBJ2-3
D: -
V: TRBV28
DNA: TGTGCCAGCAGCTTACGGTCACTAGCATCAGATACGCAGTATTTT
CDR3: CASSLRSLASDTQYF

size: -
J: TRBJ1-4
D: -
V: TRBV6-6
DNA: TGTGCCAGCAGTACGGGGGATAATGAAAAACTGTTTTTT
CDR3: CASSTGDNEKLFF

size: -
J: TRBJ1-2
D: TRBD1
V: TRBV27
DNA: TGTGCCAGCAGCAGGGGACAGGGAGGCTATGGCTACACCTTC
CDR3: CASSRGQGGYGYTF

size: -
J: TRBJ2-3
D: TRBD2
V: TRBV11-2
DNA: TGTGCCAGCAGCTCCGGGCCGGGACTAGCCACAGATACGCAGTATTTT
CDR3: CASSSGPGLATDTQYF

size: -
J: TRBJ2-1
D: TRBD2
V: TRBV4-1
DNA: TGCGCCAGCAGCCAATTCGCTAGGCGGGAGGAAGGTGAGCAGTTCTTC
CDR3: CASSQFARREEGEQFF

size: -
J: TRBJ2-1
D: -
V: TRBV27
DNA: TGTGCCAGCAGTCCTCCCGGCAGGGCAAACAATGAGCAGTTCTTC
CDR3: CASSPPGRANNEQFF

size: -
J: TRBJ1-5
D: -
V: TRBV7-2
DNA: TGTGCCAGCAGCTTACAGGGCATCCGGAGCAATCAGCCCCAGCATTTT
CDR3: CASSLQGIRSNQPQHF

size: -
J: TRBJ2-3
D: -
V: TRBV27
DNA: TGTGCCAGCAGTTTATCCACAGCTAGCACAGATACGCAGTATTTT
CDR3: CASSLSTASTDTQYF

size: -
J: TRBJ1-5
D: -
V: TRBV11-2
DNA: TGTGCCAGCAGCGAAGGGCGAGAAGGGCCCCAGCATTTT
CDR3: CASSEGREGPQHF

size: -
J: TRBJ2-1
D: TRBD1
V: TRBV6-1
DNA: TGTGCCAGCAGTGAAGCGCGACAGGGCTCCTACAATGAGCAGTTCTTC
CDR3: CASSEARQGSYNEQFF

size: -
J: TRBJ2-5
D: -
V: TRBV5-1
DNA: TGCGCCAGCAGCTTGGGCGGCGGAAAAGAGACCCAGTACTTC
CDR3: CASSLGGGKETQYF

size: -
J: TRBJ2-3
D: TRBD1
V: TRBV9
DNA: TGTGCCAGCACTCGACAGGGTGGCACAGATACGCAGTATTTT
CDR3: CASTRQGGTDTQYF

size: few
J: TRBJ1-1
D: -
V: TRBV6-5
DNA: TGTGCCAGCAGTTACTCTAGGGGGGCTGAAGCTTTCTTT
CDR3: CASSYSRGAEAFF

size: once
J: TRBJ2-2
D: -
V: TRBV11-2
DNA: TGTGCCAGTGGAGGGCCAGTTGTCGGGGAGCTGTTTTTT
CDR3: CASGGPVVGELFF

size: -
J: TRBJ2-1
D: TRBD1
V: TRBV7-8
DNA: TGTGCCAGCAGCCGGGACAGGGGCAATGAGCAGTTCTTC
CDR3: CASSRDRGNEQFF

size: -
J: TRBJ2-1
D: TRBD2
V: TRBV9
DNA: TGTGCCAGCAGCGTAGCGGGAGGCACCTACAATGAGCAGTTCTTC
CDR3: CASSVAGGTYNEQFF

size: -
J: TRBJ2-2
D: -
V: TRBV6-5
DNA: TGTGCCAGCAGTTACCAACTAGGAGTCGGGGAGCTGTTTTTT
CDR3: CASSYQLGVGELFF

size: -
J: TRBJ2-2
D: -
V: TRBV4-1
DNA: TGCGCCAGCAGCCAAGGGGGTCACGGGGAGCTGTTTTTT
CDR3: CASSQGGHGELFF

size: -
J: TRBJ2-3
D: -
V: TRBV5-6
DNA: TGTGCCAGCAGCTTGTCCCCAGGGAGCACAGATACGCAGTATTTT
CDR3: CASSLSPGSTDTQYF

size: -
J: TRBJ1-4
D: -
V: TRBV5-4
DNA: TGTGCCAGCAGCATGGGGGGGACAAACGGAGCAACTAATGAAAAACTGTTTTTT
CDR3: CASSMGGTNGATNEKLFF

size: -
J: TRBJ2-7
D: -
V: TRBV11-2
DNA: TGTGCCAGCAGCCCGGAGACCAGTTCCTACGAGCAGTACTTC
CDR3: CASSPETSSYEQYF

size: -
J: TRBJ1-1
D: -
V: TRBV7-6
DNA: TGTGCCAGCAGCTTAGAGGCTCGGGACACTGAAGCTTTCTTT
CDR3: CASSLEARDTEAFF

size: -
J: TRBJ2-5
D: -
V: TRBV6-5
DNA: TGTGCCAGCAGGCTAGAGTGGGGGGAGACCCAGTACTTC
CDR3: CASRLEWGETQYF

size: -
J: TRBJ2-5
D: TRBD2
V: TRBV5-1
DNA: TGCGCCAGCAGCTTACTTCCAGCGGGGGGAGGTGAGACCCAGTACTTC
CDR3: CASSLLPAGGGETQYF

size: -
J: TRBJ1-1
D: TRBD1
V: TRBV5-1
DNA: TGCGCCAGCGGATGGGACAGCATGAACACTGAAGCTTTCTTT
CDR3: CASGWDSMNTEAFF

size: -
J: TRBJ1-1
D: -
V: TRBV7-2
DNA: TGTGCCAGCAGCCGGGGTGGCGGGAACACTGAAGCTTTCTTT
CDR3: CASSRGGGNTEAFF

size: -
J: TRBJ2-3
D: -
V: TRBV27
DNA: TGTGCCAGCAGTTTTTTTCTAGGGGGCACAGATACGCAGTATTTT
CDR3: CASSFFLGGTDTQYF

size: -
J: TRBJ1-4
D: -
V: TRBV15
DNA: TGTGCCACCCAGGACGGACTGAATGAAAAACTGTTTTTT
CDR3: CATQDGLNEKLFF

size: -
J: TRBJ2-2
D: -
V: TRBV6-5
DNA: TGTGCCAGCAGTTCCGAGCGGAGCGGGGAGCTGTTTTTT
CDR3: CASSSERSGELFF

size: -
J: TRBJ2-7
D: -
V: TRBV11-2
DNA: TGTGCCAGCAGCTTAGCTCCCCCCTACGAGCAGTACTTC
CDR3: CASSLAPPYEQYF

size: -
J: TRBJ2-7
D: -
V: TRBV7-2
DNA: TGTGCCAGCAGCTACACCACTTACCGGGACACATACGAGCAGTACTTC
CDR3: CASSYTTYRDTYEQYF

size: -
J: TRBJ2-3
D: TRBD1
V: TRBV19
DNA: TGTGCCAGTAGTATGGGACAGGGGTTAGTCACAGATACGCAGTATTTT
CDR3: CASSMGQGLVTDTQYF

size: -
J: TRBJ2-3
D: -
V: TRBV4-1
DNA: TGCGCCAGCAGCCAGGGGCCGAGAGATACGCAGTATTTT
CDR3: CASSQGPRDTQYF

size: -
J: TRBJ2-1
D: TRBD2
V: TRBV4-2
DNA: TGTGCCAGCAGCCAAGATTTCGCGGGACTAGCGAATGAGCAGTTCTTC
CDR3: CASSQDFAGLANEQFF

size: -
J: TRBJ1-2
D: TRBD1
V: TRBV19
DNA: TGTGCCAGTACCCCTCGGCCGGGACAGGGGACCTATGGCTACACCTTC
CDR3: CASTPRPGQGTYGYTF

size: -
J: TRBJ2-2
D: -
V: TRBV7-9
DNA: TGTGCCAGCAGCTTCCCCTTAGAGGGGGAGCTGTTTTTT
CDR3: CASSFPLEGELFF

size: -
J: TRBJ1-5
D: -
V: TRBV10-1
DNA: TGCGCCAGCAGTGAGGGGAGGCAGGGAAATCAGCCCCAGCATTTT
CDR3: CASSEGRQGNQPQHF

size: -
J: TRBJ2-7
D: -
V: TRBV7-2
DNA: TGTGCCAGCAGCTCCCCTGGTGGCAGCTCTACCTCCTACGAGCAGTACTTC
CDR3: CASSSPGGSSTSYEQYF

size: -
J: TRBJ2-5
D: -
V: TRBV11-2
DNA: TGTGCCAGCAGCTTTCGGGGGAAAGAGACCCAGTACTTC
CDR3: CASSFRGKETQYF

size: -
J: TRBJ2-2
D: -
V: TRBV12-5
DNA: TGTGCTAGTGGTTTGTTACAGAACACCGGGGAGCTGTTTTTT
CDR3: CASGLLQNTGELFF